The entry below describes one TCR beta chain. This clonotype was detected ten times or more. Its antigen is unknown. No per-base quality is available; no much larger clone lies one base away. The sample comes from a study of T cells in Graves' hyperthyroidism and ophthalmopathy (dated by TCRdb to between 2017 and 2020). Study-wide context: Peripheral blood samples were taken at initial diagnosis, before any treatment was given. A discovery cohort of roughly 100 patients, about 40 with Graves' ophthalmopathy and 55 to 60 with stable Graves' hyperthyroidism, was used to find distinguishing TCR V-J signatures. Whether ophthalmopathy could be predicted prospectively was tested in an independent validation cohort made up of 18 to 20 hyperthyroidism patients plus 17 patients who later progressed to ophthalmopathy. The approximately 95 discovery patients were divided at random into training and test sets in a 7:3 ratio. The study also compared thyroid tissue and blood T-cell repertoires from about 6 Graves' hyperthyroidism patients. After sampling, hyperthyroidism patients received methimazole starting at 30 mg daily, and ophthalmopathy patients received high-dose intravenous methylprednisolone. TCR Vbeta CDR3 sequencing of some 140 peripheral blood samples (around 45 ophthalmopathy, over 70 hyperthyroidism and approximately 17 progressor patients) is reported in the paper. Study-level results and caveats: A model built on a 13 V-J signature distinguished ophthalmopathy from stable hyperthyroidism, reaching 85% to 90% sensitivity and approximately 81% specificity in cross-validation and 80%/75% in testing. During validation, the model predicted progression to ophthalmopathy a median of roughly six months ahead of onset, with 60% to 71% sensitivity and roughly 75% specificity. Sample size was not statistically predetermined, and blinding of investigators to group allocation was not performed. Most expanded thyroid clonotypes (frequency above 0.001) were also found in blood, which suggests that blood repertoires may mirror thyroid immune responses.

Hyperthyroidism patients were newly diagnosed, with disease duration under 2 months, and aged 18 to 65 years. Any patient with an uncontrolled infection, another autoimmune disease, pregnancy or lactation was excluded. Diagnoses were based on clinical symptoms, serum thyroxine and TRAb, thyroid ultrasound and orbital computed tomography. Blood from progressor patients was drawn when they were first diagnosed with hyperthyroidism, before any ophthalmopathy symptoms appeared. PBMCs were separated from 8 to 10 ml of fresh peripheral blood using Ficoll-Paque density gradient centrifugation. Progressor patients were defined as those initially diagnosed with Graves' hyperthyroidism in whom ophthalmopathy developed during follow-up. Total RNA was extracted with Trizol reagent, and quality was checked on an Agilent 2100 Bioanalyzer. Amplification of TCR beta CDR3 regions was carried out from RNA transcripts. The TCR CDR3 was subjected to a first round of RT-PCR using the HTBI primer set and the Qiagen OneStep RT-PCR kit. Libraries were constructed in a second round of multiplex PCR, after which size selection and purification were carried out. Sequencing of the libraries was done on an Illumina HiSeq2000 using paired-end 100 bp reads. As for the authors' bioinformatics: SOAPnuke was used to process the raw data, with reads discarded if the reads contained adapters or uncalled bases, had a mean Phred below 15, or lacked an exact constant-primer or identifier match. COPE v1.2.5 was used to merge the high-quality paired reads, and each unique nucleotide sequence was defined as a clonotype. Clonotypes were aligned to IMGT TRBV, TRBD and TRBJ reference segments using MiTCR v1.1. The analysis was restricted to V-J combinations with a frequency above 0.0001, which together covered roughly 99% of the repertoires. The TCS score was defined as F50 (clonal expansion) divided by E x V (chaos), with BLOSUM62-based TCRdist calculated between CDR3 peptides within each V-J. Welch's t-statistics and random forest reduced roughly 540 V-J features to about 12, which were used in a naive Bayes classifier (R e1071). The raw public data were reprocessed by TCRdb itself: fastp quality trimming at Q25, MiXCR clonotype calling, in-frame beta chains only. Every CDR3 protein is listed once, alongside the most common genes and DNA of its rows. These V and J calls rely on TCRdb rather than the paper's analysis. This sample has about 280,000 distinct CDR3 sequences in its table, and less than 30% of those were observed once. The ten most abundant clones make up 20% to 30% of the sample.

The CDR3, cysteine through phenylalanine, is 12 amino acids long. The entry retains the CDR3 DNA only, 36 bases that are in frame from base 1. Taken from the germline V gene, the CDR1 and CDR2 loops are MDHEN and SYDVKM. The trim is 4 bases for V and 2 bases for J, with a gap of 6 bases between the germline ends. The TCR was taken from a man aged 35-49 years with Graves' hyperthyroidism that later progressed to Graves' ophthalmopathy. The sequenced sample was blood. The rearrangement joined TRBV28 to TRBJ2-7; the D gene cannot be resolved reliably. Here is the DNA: TGTGCCAGCAGTTACGGAACCTACGAGCAGTACTTC. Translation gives CASSYGTYEQYF. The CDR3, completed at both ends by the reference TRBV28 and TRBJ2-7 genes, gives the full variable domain DVKVTQSSRYLVKRTGEKVFLECVQDMDHENMFWYRQDPGLGLRLIYFSYDVKMKEKGDIPEGYSVSREKKERFSLILESASTNQTSMYLCASSYGTYEQYFGPGTRLTVT.